A selection of T cell receptor beta chains follows, all from one sample in a study of tumor and adjacent non-tumor tissue in lung cancer. TCRdb itself ran the multiplex PCR reads through MiXCR, one entry per CDR3 protein. This sample yields 70,000 to 90,000 distinct CDR3 sequences, of which over 75% are seen a single time; about an eighth belongs to the top ten. Source material: lung tumor tissue. These receptors came from a woman between 45 and 60 years old with non-small cell lung cancer. CDR3s include the opening cysteine and the closing phenylalanine or tryptophan. Each record gives: clone size, V gene, CDR3 length, D gene, J gene, CDR3 protein, CDR3 DNA. A D gene is named only where the DNA matches it firmly. The size field is filled for only some rows; it gives once, few, many or a size class.

.	TRBV11-2	17	.	TRBJ2-1	CASTSEGRGSSYNEQLF	TGTGCCAGCACCTCAGAGGGCAGGGGAAGCTCCTACAATGAGCAGCTCTTC
.	TRBV20-1	17	TRBD2	TRBJ2-2	CSVSGLAGGRDTGELFF	TGCAGTGTATCGGGACTAGCGGGAGGTCGGGACACCGGGGAGCTGTTTTTT
.	TRBV6-6	15	TRBD1	TRBJ2-2	CAISMDRGNTGELFF	TGTGCCATTAGTATGGACAGGGGGAACACCGGGGAGCTGTTTTTT
.	TRBV29-1	13	.	TRBJ2-1	CSVDMEGNNAQFF	TGCAGCGTTGATATGGAGGGCAACAATGCGCAGTTCTTC
few	TRBV20-1	12	.	TRBJ1-5	CSTKGFNQPQHF	TGCAGTACGAAGGGGTTTAATCAGCCTCAGCATTTT
once	TRBV20-1	13	.	TRBJ2-7	CTARDDRSYKQYF	TGCACTGCTAGAGACGACCGCTCCTACAAGCAGTACTTC
.	TRBV12-3/TRBV12-4	13	.	TRBJ2-1	CASSKQGKETQFF	TGTGCCAGCAGTAAACAAGGTAAAGAGACCCAGTTCTTC
few	TRBV12-3/TRBV12-4	13	.	TRBJ1-1	CTSSWVENTEAFF	TGTACCAGCAGTTGGGTGGAGAACACTGAAGCCTTCTTT
.	TRBV12-3/TRBV12-4	14	TRBD2	TRBJ2-2	CASSAAGVAGELLF	TGTGCTAGCAGTGCCGCGGGGGTCGCCGGGGAGCTGCTTTTT
many	TRBV6-1	17	TRBD2	TRBJ2-3	CASSDRGSGSSADTQYF	TGTGCCAGCAGTGACCGTGGTAGCGGGAGTTCTGCAGATACGCAGTATTTT
.	TRBV10-2	15	TRBD2	TRBJ2-1	CASRTGTNGNNEHFF	TGCGCCAGCAGAACCGGGACTAACGGGAATAATGAGCACTTCTTC
once	TRBV6-1	16	.	TRBJ2-1	CASSEEWGTSNNEQFF	TGTGCCAGCAGTGAAGAATGGGGGACCTCCAACAATGAACAGTTCTTT
.	TRBV4-2	13	.	TRBJ1-4	CASSQTIDEKLFF	TGTGCCAGCAGCCAGACAATAGATGAAAAACTGTTTTTT
.	TRBV7-2	12	.	TRBJ2-3	CASNLYTDTQYF	TGTGCCAGCAACCTTTACACAGATACGCAGTATTTT
.	TRBV29-1	14	TRBD1	TRBJ2-1	CGVGQWSYYNEQFF	TGCGGCGTGGGACAGTGGAGCTACTACAATGAGCAGTTCTTC
.	TRBV11-2	15	TRBD2	TRBJ2-7	CASSPWASGSDVQYF	TGTGCCAGCAGCCCCTGGGCTAGCGGTTCCGACGTGCAGTACTTC
.	TRBV7-3	13	.	TRBJ2-2	CTSSSPGAGELFF	TGTACCAGCAGCTCCCCAGGGGCTGGGGAACTGTTTTTT
.	TRBV4-2	16	.	TRBJ1-2	CASSQDPSTGNYDYTF	TGTGCCAGCAGCCAAGATCCCTCAACAGGGAACTATGACTACACCTTC
.	TRBV6-1	15	TRBD1	TRBJ2-7	CASSESRGNCDEHYF	TGTGCCAGCAGTGAAAGCAGGGGGAATTGCGACGAGCACTACTTC
.	TRBV28	14	.	TRBJ2-1	CATSSGRPYYEQFF	TGTGCCACCTCCTCCGGGAGACCTTACTATGAGCAGTTCTTC
.	TRBV5-1	15	TRBD2	TRBJ2-1	CASNLARDYFCEQFF	TGCGCCAGCAACTTGGCACGGGACTATTTCTGTGAGCAGTTCTTC
.	TRBV20-1	11	.	TRBJ2-3	CSAKGPDTQYF	TGCAGTGCTAAGGGCCCAGATACGCAGTATTTT
.	TRBV18	12	.	TRBJ2-2	CASSPEARGMFF	TGTGCCAGCTCACCCGAGGCCCGCGGGATGTTTTTT
.	TRBV20-1	15	.	TRBJ2-1	CSARLTRGPKNEQFF	TGCAGTGCTAGATTAACGAGAGGGCCGAAAAATGAGCAGTTCTTC
.	TRBV20-1	13	.	TRBJ1-5	CSARGNSDHPQHF	TGCAGTGCTAGGGGTAATAGCGATCATCCCCAGCATTTT
.	TRBV6-2/TRBV6-3	14	TRBD1	TRBJ1-2	CTSSRGQGQDGYTF	TGTACCAGCAGCCGCGGACAGGGGCAGGATGGTTACACCTTC
.	TRBV11-1	14	.	TRBJ1-6	CASSADTYNSPLHF	TGTGCCAGCAGCGCCGACACTTATAATTCACCCCTCCACTTT
.	TRBV12-3/TRBV12-4	11	TRBD2	TRBJ2-1	CVSSCIGGRNF	TGTGTCAGCAGTTGTATTGGCGGGAGGAACTTC
.	TRBV29-1	12	.	TRBJ2-1	CCVDGVRDEQFF	TGCTGCGTTGATGGGGTTAGGGACGAGCAGTTCTTC
.	TRBV30	14	TRBD2	TRBJ2-6	CAWSSGDGANVLTF	TGTGCCTGGAGTAGCGGGGATGGGGCCAACGTCCTGACTTTC
.	TRBV11-2	16	.	TRBJ2-1	CVTSIYTSYAPNKQFF	TGTGTCACCAGCATATACACCAGCTATGCCCCCAATAAGCAGTTCTTC
.	TRBV29-1	13	TRBD1	TRBJ1-1	CRVGEGAGTEAFF	TGCAGGGTTGGGGAGGGGGCAGGAACAGAAGCTTTCTTT